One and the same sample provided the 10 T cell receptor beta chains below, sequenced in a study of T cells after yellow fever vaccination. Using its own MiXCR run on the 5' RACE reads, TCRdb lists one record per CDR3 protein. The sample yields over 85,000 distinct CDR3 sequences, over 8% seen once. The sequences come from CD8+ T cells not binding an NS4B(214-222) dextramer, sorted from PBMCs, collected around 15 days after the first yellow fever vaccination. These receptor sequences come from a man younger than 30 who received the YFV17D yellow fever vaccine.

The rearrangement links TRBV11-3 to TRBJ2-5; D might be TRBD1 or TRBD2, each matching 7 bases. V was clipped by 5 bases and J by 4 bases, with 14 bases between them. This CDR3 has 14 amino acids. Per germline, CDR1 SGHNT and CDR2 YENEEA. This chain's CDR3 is CASSQGGVGETQYF. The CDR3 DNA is TGTGCCAGCAGCCAGGGGGGGGTGGGAGAGACCCAGTACTTC. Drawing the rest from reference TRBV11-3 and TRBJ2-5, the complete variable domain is EAGVVQSPRYKIIEKKQPVAFWCNPISGHNTLYWYLQNLGQGPELLIRYENEEAVDDSQLPKDRFSAERLKGVDSTLKIQPAELGDSAVYLCASSQGGVGETQYFGPGTRLLVL.

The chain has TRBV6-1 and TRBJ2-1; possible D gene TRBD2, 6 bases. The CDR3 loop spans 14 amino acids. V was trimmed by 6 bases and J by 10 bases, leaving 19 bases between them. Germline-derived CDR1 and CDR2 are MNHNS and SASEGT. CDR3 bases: TGTGCCAGCAGCCCCGGGACTCCAGGGCGGGAGCAGTTCTTC. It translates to CASSPGTPGREQFF.

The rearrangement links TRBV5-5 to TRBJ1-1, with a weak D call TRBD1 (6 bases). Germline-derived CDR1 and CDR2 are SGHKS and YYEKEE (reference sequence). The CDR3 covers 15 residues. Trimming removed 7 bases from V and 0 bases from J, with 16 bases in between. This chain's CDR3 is CASPGGGRMNTEAFF. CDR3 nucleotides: TGTGCCAGCCCCGGGGGGGGGCGAATGAACACTGAAGCTTTCTTT.

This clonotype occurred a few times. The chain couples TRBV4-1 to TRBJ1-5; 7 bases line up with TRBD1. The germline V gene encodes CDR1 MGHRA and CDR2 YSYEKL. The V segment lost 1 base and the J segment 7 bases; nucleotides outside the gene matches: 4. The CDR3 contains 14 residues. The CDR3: CASSQGTGEQPQHF. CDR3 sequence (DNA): TGCGCCAGCAGCCAAGGAACAGGGGAACAGCCCCAGCATTTT.

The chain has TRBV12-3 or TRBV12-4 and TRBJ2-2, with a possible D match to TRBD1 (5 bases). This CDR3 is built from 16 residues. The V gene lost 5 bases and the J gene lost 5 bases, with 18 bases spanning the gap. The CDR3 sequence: CASSKVENRPTGELFF. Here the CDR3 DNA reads TGTGCCAGCAGTAAGGTAGAGAACAGGCCGACCGGGGAGCTGTTTTTT.

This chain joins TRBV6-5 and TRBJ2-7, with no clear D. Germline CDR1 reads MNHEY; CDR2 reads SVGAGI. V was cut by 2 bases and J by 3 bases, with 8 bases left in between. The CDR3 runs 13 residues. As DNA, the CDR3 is TGTGCCAGCAGTTACGGACGGAACTACGAGCAGTACTTC. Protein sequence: CASSYGRNYEQYF.

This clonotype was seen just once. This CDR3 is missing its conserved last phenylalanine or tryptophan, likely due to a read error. In nucleotides, the CDR3 is TGTGCCAGTAGTATCCTAGCGGGGGGGCGCGATACGCAGTATTAT. Amino acid sequence: CASSILAGGRDTQYY. The chain carries TRBV19 and TRBJ2-3, with 12 bases that match TRBD2. The CDR3 is made up of 15 amino acids. The V gene's germline CDR1 is LNHDA and CDR2 SQIVND (reference sequence). Trimming removed 3 bases from V and 6 bases from J; junction bases left unmatched: 4.

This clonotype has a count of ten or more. CDR3 loop: CASSPRGLGQPQHF. The CDR3 DNA reads TGTGCCAGTAGTCCCAGGGGGCTGGGTCAGCCCCAGCATTTT. The V call is TRBV19, the J call TRBJ1-5; 8 positions match TRBD1. Germline CDR1 reads LNHDA; CDR2 reads SQIVND (reference sequence). The CDR3 runs to 14 residues. J lost 6 bases, V lost 5 bases, and 6 bases had no gene match. Using reference TRBV19 and TRBJ1-5 for the parts outside the CDR3, the full variable domain is DGGITQSPKYLFRKEGQNVTLSCEQNLNHDAMYWYRQDPGQGLRLIYYSQIVNDFQKGDIAEGYSVSREKKESFPLTVTSAQKNPTAFYLCASSPRGLGQPQHFGDGTRLSIL.

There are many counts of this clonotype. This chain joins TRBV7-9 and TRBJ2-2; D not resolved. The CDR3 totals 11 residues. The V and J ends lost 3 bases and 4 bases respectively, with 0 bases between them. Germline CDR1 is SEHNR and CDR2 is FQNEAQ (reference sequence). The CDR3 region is CASSFTGELFF. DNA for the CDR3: TGTGCCAGCAGCTTCACCGGGGAGCTGTTTTTT.

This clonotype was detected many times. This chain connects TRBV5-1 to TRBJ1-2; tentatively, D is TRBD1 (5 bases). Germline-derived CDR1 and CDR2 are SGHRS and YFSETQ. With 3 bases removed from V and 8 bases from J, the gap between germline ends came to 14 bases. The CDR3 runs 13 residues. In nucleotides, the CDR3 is TGCGCCAGCAGCTACCGGGCCCAGGGAGGCTACACCTTC. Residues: CASSYRAQGGYTF. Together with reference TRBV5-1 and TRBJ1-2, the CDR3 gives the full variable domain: KAGVTQTPRYLIKTRGQQVTLSCSPISGHRSVSWYQQTPGQGLQFLFEYFSETQRNKGNFPGRFSGRQFSNSRSEMNVSTLELGDSALYLCASSYRAQGGYTFGSGTRLTVV.